A single sample is the source of the 18 T cell receptor beta chains below, sequenced in a study of cytomegalovirus exposure and HLA in healthy donors. Primers: 60 Vbeta forward and 13 Jbeta reverse. Sequencing was performed with immunoSEQ multiplex PCR; in TCRdb, only in-frame clones are kept and a portion is missing. The sample shows about 76,000 clones, roughly 76% of them seen only once. The source material was PBMCs. The receptors derive from a woman aged 25 to 45 in good health and CMV-seronegative.

The chain is built from TRBV18 and TRBJ1-4; D call uncertain. The CDR3 has 16 residues. V was pared by 3 bases and J by 0 bases, with 11 bases between. Germline lookup yields CDR1 KGHSH and CDR2 LQKENI. The CDR3 protein is CASSPVRIATNEKLFF. DNA for the CDR3: TGTGCCAGCTCACCGGTGAGGATTGCAACTAATGAAAAACTGTTTTTT. Variable domain in full (rest from reference TRBV18 and TRBJ1-4): NAGVMQNPRHLVRRRGQEARLRCSPMKGHSHVYWYRQLPEEGLKFMVYLQKENIIDESGMPKERFSAEFPKEGPSILRIQQVVRGDSAAYFCASSPVRIATNEKLFFGSGTQLSVL.

This clone was seen a few times. This chain uses TRBV27 with TRBJ2-1, with 8 nucleotides matching TRBD1. Germline V gives CDR1 MNHEY, CDR2 SMNVEV (reference sequence). V was pared by 6 bases and J by 7 bases, with 11 bases of the junction left unmatched. The CDR3 sequence is 15 residues long. CDR3 DNA: TGTGCCAGCAGACTAGGGACAGGCGCGAGGAATGAGCAGTTCTTC. Translation: CASRLGTGARNEQFF.

This sequence joins TRBV11-3 and TRBJ2-1; the D gene is possibly TRBD2 (5 bases). Per germline, CDR1 SGHNT and CDR2 YENEEA. The CDR3 totals 13 residues. Trimming left V 7 bases short and J 5 bases short, with 12 bases between. In DNA, the CDR3 is TGTGCCAGCACGAGCGGACCGAACAATGAGCAGTTCTTC. Its protein is CASTSGPNNEQFF.

This sequence joins TRBV29-1 and TRBJ2-1; the match to TRBD2 covers 11 bases. Trimming took 7 bases from V and 6 from J; bases not matched to a gene: 8. The CDR3 is 14 amino acids. CDR1 is SQVTM, CDR2 ANQGSEA, per germline. The CDR3: CSATGTSGINEQFF. In DNA, the CDR3 is TGCAGCGCGACCGGGACTAGCGGAATCAATGAGCAGTTCTTC.

This rearrangement joins TRBV21-1 to TRBJ2-7; TRBD2, the D gene given by the table, was not confirmed from the DNA. TRBV21-1 is an annotated pseudogene. The CDR3 consists of 15 residues. In DNA form, the CDR3 reads TGTGCCAGCAGCAAGGGAGAGGGAACCCCCTACGAGCAGTACTTC. This codes for CASSKGEGTPYEQYF.

V and J are TRBV5-1 and TRBJ2-7, with 9 bases matching TRBD1. With 2 bases clipped from V and 4 bases from J, the junction kept 10 bases outside the gene matches. CDR3 length: 16 residues. CDR1 SGHRS and CDR2 YFSETQ come from the germline V gene. The CDR3 region is CASSLGAAGTGYEQYF. The CDR3 region has the DNA TGCGCCAGCAGCTTAGGTGCGGCCGGGACAGGGTACGAGCAGTACTTC.

The V call is TRBV28, the J call TRBJ2-7; D not certain. The CDR3 contains 11 residues. Between the trimmed V and J ends, which lost 7 bases and 6 bases, there was a span of 10 bases. CDR1 is MDHEN, CDR2 SYDVKM, per germline. For the CDR3, the DNA is TGTGCCAGCAAGGATCCGGGCGAGCAGTACTTC. Translation: CASKDPGEQYF.

CDR3 region: CASSYRGLGYEQYF. The CDR3 nucleotides read TGTGCCAGCAGCTACAGGGGGCTAGGATACGAGCAGTACTTC. The V call is TRBV7-8, the J call TRBJ2-7, with 9 bases that match TRBD1. The ends lost 4 bases at V and 4 bases at J; junction bases unmatched: 5. This CDR3 is built from 14 residues. In germline, CDR1 is SGHVS, CDR2 FQNEAQ.

The sample holds one count of this clone. The V call is TRBV7-2, the J call TRBJ2-7, with a weak D call TRBD1 (5 bases). V was cut by 1 base and J by 12 bases, with 22 bases left in between. The CDR3 contains 15 residues. Germline CDR1 and CDR2: SGHTA and FQGNSA. The CDR3, as DNA: TGTGCCAGCAGCTTAGAGGTTGATGGGGCCACACGACGGTACTTC. Protein product: CASSLEVDGATRRYF.

The V call is TRBV27, the J call TRBJ2-1, with a weak D call TRBD2 (5 bases). Per germline, CDR1 MNHEY and CDR2 SMNVEV (reference sequence). Trimming cost V 0 bases and J 0 bases, with 9 bases left between them. This CDR3 region has 16 residues. The CDR3 protein is CASSLSWEPSYNEQFF. CDR3 nucleotides: TGTGCCAGCAGTTTATCATGGGAGCCCTCCTACAATGAGCAGTTCTTC.

The rearrangement joins TRBV9 to TRBJ2-2; perhaps TRBD1 as D (8 bases). This CDR3 comprises 15 residues. Germline V CDR1 and CDR2: SGDLS, YYNGEE. Trimming stripped 2 bases from V and 7 bases from J, with 15 bases between. CDR3: CASSVTQGGGGELFF. The CDR3 coding sequence is TGTGCCAGCAGCGTGACACAGGGGGGGGGCGGGGAGCTGTTTTTT.

Comments on this clone: Other DNA sequences of this sample code for an identical CDR3. The CDR3 DNA reads TGTGCCAGCAGCCCCCGAGACTTAACCGGGGAGCTGTTTTTT. The encoded protein is CASSPRDLTGELFF. V gene TRBV11-3 combines with J gene TRBJ2-2; no definite D call. V was clipped by 5 bases and J by 5 bases, with 12 bases between them. The CDR3 loop spans 14 amino acids. CDR1 and CDR2 from the germline V gene are SGHNT and YENEEA.

The chain links TRBV30 to TRBJ2-5; 7 positions agree with TRBD1. V was pared by 2 bases and J by 5 bases, with 8 bases of the junction left unmatched. There are 14 residues in the CDR3. Per the germline V gene, CDR1 is GTSNPN and CDR2 is SVGIG (reference sequence). DNA for the CDR3: TGTGCCTGGAGTCCGGGACAGCGGAAGGAGACCCAGTACTTC. Its protein is CAWSPGQRKETQYF.

This chain uses TRBV6-5 with TRBJ2-7; 7 bases fit TRBD1. The V segment lost 2 bases and the J segment 3 bases; nucleotides outside the gene matches: 10. CDR3 length equals 16 residues. Per the germline V gene, CDR1 is MNHEY and CDR2 is SVGAGI. DNA for the CDR3: TGTGCCAGCAGTTACGCATCCGGGACAGAACTCTACGAGCAGTACTTC. Translating gives CASSYASGTELYEQYF.

This clone turned up a few times. The germline gene is not matched at one end of the junction; a read error may be the cause. This sequence joins TRBV2 and TRBJ1-1; 7 nucleotides agree with TRBD1. Germline lookup yields CDR1 SNHLY and CDR2 FYNNEI. The CDR3 totals 12 residues. The CDR3 is CASSEDRGRYLF. The DNA of the CDR3 is TGTGCCAGCAGTGAGGATAGGGGGCGTTACCTCTTT. The complete variable domain, with remaining parts taken from reference TRBV2 and TRBJ1-1, reads EPEVTQTPSHQVTQMGQEVILRCVPISNHLYFYWYRQILGQKVEFLVSFYNNEISEKSEIFDDQFSVERPDGSNFTLKIRSTKLEDSAMYFCASSEDRGRYLFGQGTRLTVV.

The chain carries TRBV28 and TRBJ2-1; TRBD1 aligns across 8 bases. Trimming took 5 bases from V and 7 from J; bases not matched to a gene: 10. Germline V CDR1 and CDR2: MDHEN, SYDVKM. The CDR3 extends over 15 amino acids. CDR3 sequence: CASSPGTGQGNEQFF. CDR3 in DNA: TGTGCCAGCAGTCCGGGGACAGGTCAGGGGAATGAGCAGTTCTTC.

The chain's CDR3 is CASSPQGQDKLFF. The DNA of the CDR3 is TGTGCCAGCAGCCCCCAAGGACAGGATAAGTTGTTCTTC. This rearrangement joins TRBV7-9 to TRBJ2-1; 7 bases align to TRBD1. Germline values: CDR1 SEHNR, CDR2 FQNEAQ (reference sequence). V was clipped by 5 bases and J by 15 bases; unmatched bases: 13. CDR3 length: 13 residues.

The gene calls are TRBV30 and TRBJ2-2, with 7 positions matching TRBD1. V shed 1 base, J shed 7 bases, and the junction held 6 bases outside the gene matches. CDR3 size: 14 residues. Germline lookup yields CDR1 GTSNPN and CDR2 SVGIG (reference sequence). The DNA of the CDR3 is TGTGCCTGGAGTGCTAGCAGGGGGTACGGGGAGCTGTTTTTT. It is translated as CAWSASRGYGELFF.